This TCR beta chain was documented in a study of blood T cell repertoires in COVID-19. Whole-study context: The United States, Italy and Spain were the sources of the acute and convalescent COVID-19 samples. T cells, B-cell-depleted T cells, or PBMCs provided the cDNA or gDNA that served as material.

Authors' methods: Estimation of nucleated cell counts relied on the amplification of reference gene primers. This table comes from immunoSEQ multiplex PCR, and its TCRdb copy is limited to in-frame clones, with some not included. V and J calls and clone size come straight from that table; D and trimming were deduced from the DNA. The repertoire includes some 210,000 clones, around nine tenths of them detected once, and about 6.6% sits in the top ten. V lost 4 bases and J 2 bases, leaving 14 bases between the germline ends. This CDR3 is 15 amino acids long. Per the germline V gene, CDR1 is SGHKS and CDR2 is YYEKEE (reference sequence).

The source material was peripheral blood. The sequence was collected from a woman between 40 and 55 years old who had recovered from COVID-19. The J gene is TRBJ2-3, the V gene TRBV5-5; a possible D gene is TRBD1 (6 bases). The CDR3 DNA sequence: TGTGCCAGCAGCCTACAGGGCCCATACACAGATACGCAGTATTTT. Protein product: CASSLQGPYTDTQYF.